The rows below give T cell receptor beta chains drawn from one sample of a study of graft-versus-host responses after intestinal transplantation. These receptors are not linked to any known antigen. Produced via immunoSEQ multiplex PCR; TCRdb's table is partial and in-frame only. The data show 71,000 or so clones, with roughly 87% seen just once and about 1.3% held by the top ten. The sample here was unstimulated CD8+ T cells sorted from spleen or lymph node cells, taken before intestinal transplant. These receptors all stem from a human donor who received an intestinal transplant. CDR3s include the opening cysteine and the closing phenylalanine or tryptophan. Each record gives: clone size, V gene, D gene, J gene, CDR3 protein, CDR3 DNA. A D gene is named only where the DNA matches it firmly. A clone size is listed for some rows: how often the clone was seen (once, few, many), or a class if it is expanded.

.	TRBV7-3	TRBD1	TRBJ1-6	CASSEEGQGRRSPLHF	TGTGCCAGCAGCGAGGAGGGACAGGGACGACGGTCACCCCTCCACTTT
.	TRBV6-5	.	TRBJ1-1	CASKRQTGWTEAFF	TGTGCCAGCAAGAGGCAAACAGGGTGGACTGAAGCTTTCTTT
.	TRBV29-1	.	TRBJ2-7	CSVEFYGSYEQYF	TGCAGCGTGGAGTTCTACGGCTCCTACGAGCAGTACTTC
once	TRBV19	.	TRBJ2-1	CASSQGSNNEQFF	TGTGCCAGTAGTCAGGGTAGCAACAATGAGCAGTTCTTC
few	TRBV25-1	.	TRBJ2-3	CASSASPDTQYF	TGTGCCAGCAGTGCTAGTCCAGATACGCAGTATTTT
.	TRBV19	TRBD1	TRBJ1-1	CASTPGGTEAFF	TGTGCCAGTACTCCAGGGGGCACTGAAGCTTTCTTT
.	TRBV10-1	TRBD1	TRBJ2-7	CASSPGTAYEQYF	TGCGCCAGCAGCCCGGGGACAGCCTACGAGCAGTACTTC
.	TRBV11-2	.	TRBJ1-1	CASSLDRGDLMNTEAFF	TGTGCCAGCAGCTTAGATCGGGGAGACCTGATGAACACTGAAGCTTTCTTT
.	TRBV10-1	TRBD1	TRBJ1-4	CASSTGQGWGRSFF	TGCGCCAGCAGTACGGGACAGGGGTGGGGTAGGTCGTTTTTT
few	TRBV2	.	TRBJ2-1	CASRAGSGMGYNEQFF	TGTGCCAGCAGGGCGGGGTCAGGAATGGGGTACAATGAGCAGTTCTTC
.	TRBV18	TRBD1	TRBJ2-2	CASSPIPGQGAANTGELFF	TGTGCCAGCTCACCGATACCGGGACAGGGGGCCGCGAACACCGGGGAGCTGTTTTTT
.	TRBV19	TRBD1	TRBJ1-1	CASSRTGTGDEAFF	TGTGCCAGTAGTCGTACGGGAACAGGGGACGAAGCTTTCTTT
once	TRBV4-1	.	TRBJ2-2	CASSQDSLVSSGELFF	TGCGCCAGCAGCCAAGACTCACTAGTTTCGAGCGGGGAGCTGTTTTTT
.	TRBV25-1	.	TRBJ1-2	CASSPGAGFYGYTF	TGTGCCAGCAGCCCTGGGGCAGGGTTCTATGGCTACACCTTC
.	TRBV25-1	.	TRBJ2-7	CASSEGGHEQYF	TGTGCCAGCAGTGAAGGAGGCCACGAGCAGTACTTC
once	TRBV2	.	TRBJ2-1	CASSDRGYEQFF	TGTGCCAGCAGTGACAGGGGATATGAGCAGTTCTTC
once	TRBV6-5	TRBD1	TRBJ1-1	CASSLQGLSDTEAFF	TGTGCCAGCAGCCTACAGGGGCTATCGGACACTGAAGCTTTCTTT
.	TRBV9	TRBD2	TRBJ2-1	CASSAPATTSHNEQFF	TGTGCCAGCAGCGCCCCCGCGACGACTAGCCACAATGAGCAGTTCTTC
.	TRBV6-6	TRBD1	TRBJ2-2	CASSTGGLGELFF	TGTGCCAGCAGTACAGGGGGCCTCGGGGAGCTGTTTTTT
.	TRBV7-3	.	TRBJ2-3	CASSSRTADTQYF	TGTGCCAGCAGCTCCCGGACAGCAGATACGCAGTATTTT
.	TRBV25-1	TRBD1	TRBJ2-7	CASSAPDRYEQYF	TGTGCCAGCAGTGCCCCGGACAGGTACGAGCAGTACTTC
.	TRBV9	TRBD2	TRBJ2-5	CASSGGGASETQYF	TGTGCCAGCAGCGGCGGGGGGGCCAGCGAGACCCAGTACTTC
.	TRBV7-9	.	TRBJ1-4	CASSPTTTNEKLFF	TGTGCCAGCAGCCCGACAACAACTAATGAAAAACTGTTTTTT
.	TRBV5-6	.	TRBJ2-2	CASSFLSKGWTGELFF	TGTGCCAGCAGCTTCCTCTCAAAGGGGTGGACCGGGGAGCTGTTTTTT
once	TRBV18	.	TRBJ1-2	CASSPGGTYGYTF	TGTGCCAGCTCACCGGGGGGAACTTATGGCTACACCTTC
.	TRBV4-1	.	TRBJ1-1	CASSQGWGPGEAFF	TGCGCCAGCAGCCAAGGTTGGGGGCCAGGAGAAGCTTTCTTT
.	TRBV2	.	TRBJ1-4	CASRQVGRDEKLFF	TGTGCCAGCAGACAAGTTGGGCGGGACGAAAAACTGTTTTTT
.	TRBV7-9	.	TRBJ2-1	CASSPAGEQFF	TGTGCCAGCAGCCCGGCAGGTGAGCAGTTCTTC
once	TRBV27	.	TRBJ2-1	CASSLSRVPSSYNEQFF	TGTGCCAGCAGTTTATCGCGTGTCCCAAGCTCCTACAATGAGCAGTTCTTC
.	TRBV6-6	TRBD1	TRBJ2-3	CASSYGQGADTQYF	TGTGCCAGCAGTTACGGACAGGGGGCAGATACGCAGTATTTT
.	TRBV10-3	TRBD1	TRBJ1-4	CAISEGQGTSEKLFF	TGTGCCATCAGTGAGGGACAGGGGACGAGTGAAAAACTGTTTTTT
.	TRBV9	TRBD1	TRBJ1-2	CASSAPGMGQGDYGYTF	TGTGCCAGCAGCGCCCCGGGGATGGGACAGGGGGACTATGGCTACACCTTC
.	TRBV5-1	TRBD1	TRBJ2-2	CASRQGARSGELFF	TGCGCCAGCAGACAGGGGGCGCGGTCCGGGGAGCTGTTTTTT
.	TRBV27	.	TRBJ2-1	CASSLPPGGSVDEQFF	TGTGCCAGCAGTCTTCCCCCGGGCGGTAGCGTCGATGAGCAGTTCTTC
.	TRBV4-1	.	TRBJ2-3	CASSTQTGGADTQYF	TGCGCCAGCAGCACCCAGACGGGTGGCGCAGATACGCAGTATTTT
.	TRBV27	TRBD2	TRBJ2-3	CASRPRGGSSTDTQYF	TGTGCCAGCAGGCCCCGGGGGGGCTCTAGCACAGATACGCAGTATTTT
.	TRBV19	.	TRBJ1-1	CASSATPRVEAFF	TGTGCCAGTAGTGCCACCCCCCGGGTGGAAGCTTTCTTT
.	TRBV6-4	.	TRBJ1-5	CASSDLGQGTNQPQHF	TGTGCCAGCAGTGACTTAGGGCAGGGCACAAATCAGCCCCAGCATTTT
few	TRBV27	TRBD1	TRBJ1-2	CASSNQGAGYGYTF	TGTGCCAGCAGCAATCAGGGGGCTGGGTATGGCTACACCTTC
.	TRBV7-6	.	TRBJ2-6	CASSRQPSDGANVLTF	TGTGCCAGCAGCCGACAGCCCTCAGACGGGGCCAACGTCCTGACTTTC
.	TRBV9	TRBD2	TRBJ2-3	CASSVASGTDTQYF	TGTGCCAGCAGCGTAGCTAGCGGGACAGATACGCAGTATTTT
once	TRBV11-2	TRBD2	TRBJ2-7	CASSLTSGGRSSYEQYF	TGTGCCAGCAGCTTAACTAGCGGGGGACGCAGCTCCTACGAGCAGTACTTC
.	TRBV6-1	.	TRBJ1-1	CASSGRFEAFF	TGTGCCAGCAGTGGGAGATTTGAAGCTTTCTTT
.	TRBV5-5	TRBD1	TRBJ1-1	CASSYRQGSGGLDTEAFF	TGTGCCAGCAGCTATAGACAGGGGTCTGGTGGGTTGGACACTGAAGCTTTCTTT
.	TRBV20-1	.	TRBJ2-7	CSARKELEQYF	TGCAGTGCTAGGAAAGAGCTCGAGCAGTACTTC
.	TRBV4-1	TRBD2	TRBJ2-1	CASSQDQVAGPYNEQFF	TGCGCCAGCAGCCAAGATCAAGTAGCGGGCCCATACAATGAGCAGTTCTTC
.	TRBV11-2	.	TRBJ1-5	CASSPSGASNQPQHF	TGTGCCAGCAGCCCCTCAGGGGCTAGCAATCAGCCCCAGCATTTT
.	TRBV11-2	.	TRBJ2-7	CASSLEWDWGVYEQYF	TGTGCCAGCAGCTTAGAGTGGGACTGGGGCGTTTACGAGCAGTACTTC